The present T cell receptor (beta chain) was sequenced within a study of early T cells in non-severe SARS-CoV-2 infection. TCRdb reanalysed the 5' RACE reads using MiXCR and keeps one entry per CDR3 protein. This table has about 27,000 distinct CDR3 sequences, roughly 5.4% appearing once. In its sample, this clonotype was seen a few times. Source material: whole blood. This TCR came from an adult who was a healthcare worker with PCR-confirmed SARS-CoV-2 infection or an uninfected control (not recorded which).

CDR3 sequence: CSVDKQANYGYTF. CDR3 coding DNA: TGCAGCGTTGATAAACAGGCGAACTATGGCTACACCTTC. The chain has TRBV29-1 and TRBJ1-2, with TRBD1 as a possible D gene (5 bases). Germline CDR1 SQVTM, CDR2 ANQGSEA. The CDR3 has 13 residues. Trimming took 3 bases from V and 2 from J, leaving 10 bases between them.